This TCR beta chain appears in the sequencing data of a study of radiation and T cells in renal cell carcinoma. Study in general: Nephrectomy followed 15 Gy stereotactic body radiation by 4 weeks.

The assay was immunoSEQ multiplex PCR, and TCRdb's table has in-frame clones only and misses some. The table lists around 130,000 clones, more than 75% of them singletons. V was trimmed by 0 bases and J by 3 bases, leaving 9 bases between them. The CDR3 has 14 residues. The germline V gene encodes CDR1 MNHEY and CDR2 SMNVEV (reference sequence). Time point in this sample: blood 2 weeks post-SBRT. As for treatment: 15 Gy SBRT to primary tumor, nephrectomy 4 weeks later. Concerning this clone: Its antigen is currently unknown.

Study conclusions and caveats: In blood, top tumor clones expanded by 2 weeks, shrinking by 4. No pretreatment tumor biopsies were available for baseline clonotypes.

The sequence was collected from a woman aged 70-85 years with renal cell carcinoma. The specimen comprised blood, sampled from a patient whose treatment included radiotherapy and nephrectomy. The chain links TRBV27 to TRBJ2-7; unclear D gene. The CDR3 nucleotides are TGTGCCAGCAGTTTATCGAGGACGGGCTACGAGCAGTACTTC. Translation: CASSLSRTGYEQYF.